These T cell receptor beta chains were read from a single sample in a study of beta chain features in type 1 diabetes. This table comes from immunoSEQ multiplex PCR, and its TCRdb copy is limited to in-frame clones, with some not included. Of under 450,000 clones listed, around 13% were seen once; the top ten hold about 0.034%. Sequenced sample: naive CD4+ T cells from blood. The receptors derive from a man aged 25-45 years in good health. CDR3s include the opening cysteine and the closing phenylalanine or tryptophan. A D gene is named only where the DNA matches it firmly. Only part of the rows carry a size: once, few, many, or a class if the clone is expanded.

J gene	V gene	clone size	D gene	CDR3 DNA	CDR3 protein
TRBJ2-1	TRBV29-1	NA	NA	TGCAGCGTTCGTGCCGTCCTCCTACTTAATGAGCAGTTCTTC	CSVRAVLLLNEQFF
TRBJ2-5	TRBV9	few	NA	TGTGCCAGCAGCTCGGGACTGCAAGAGACCCAGTACTTC	CASSSGLQETQYF
TRBJ2-3	TRBV5-1	NA	NA	TGCGCCAGCAGCTTGGGGACAAGAACTAGCACAGATACGCAGTATTTT	CASSLGTRTSTDTQYF
TRBJ2-1	TRBV5-1	NA	TRBD2	TGCGCCAGCAGCTCTGGACTAGCGGGAGGAATTCGGTCGAGTGAGCAGTTCTTC	CASSSGLAGGIRSSEQFF
TRBJ1-2	TRBV12-5	few	TRBD1	TGTGCTAGTGGTTTGGACAGGGGCTCCTCTGGCTACACCTTC	CASGLDRGSSGYTF
TRBJ2-3	TRBV6-5	NA	TRBD2	TGTGCCAGCAGGGGGACTAGTACAGATACGCAGTATTTT	CASRGTSTDTQYF
TRBJ2-3	TRBV18	few	NA	TGTGCCAGCTCCCCTAGTACCCTGAGCACAGATACGCAGTATTTT	CASSPSTLSTDTQYF
TRBJ1-1	TRBV14	NA	NA	TGTGCCAGCAGCGAACTCGGGGGGAACACTGAAGCTTTCTTT	CASSELGGNTEAFF
TRBJ1-2	TRBV18	NA	TRBD1	TGTGCCAGCTCACTGGTACAATTGGACAGGGATCAAGGCTACACCTTC	CASSLVQLDRDQGYTF
TRBJ1-1	TRBV11-2	NA	NA	TGTGCCAGCAGCTTAACCCCCGGCAAGATGAACACTGAAGCTTTCTTT	CASSLTPGKMNTEAFF
TRBJ1-1	TRBV29-1	NA	NA	TGCAGCGTTGACGGAAGGGGGGGCGTTGAAGCTTTCTTT	CSVDGRGGVEAFF
TRBJ2-5	TRBV6-5	few	TRBD2	TGTGCCAGCACCGATAGCGGGGGGGCACGAGAGACCCAGTACTTC	CASTDSGGARETQYF
TRBJ1-6	TRBV27	NA	NA	TGTGCCAGCAACCCCGGACAGAGATGGTCTCCACCCCTCCACTTT	CASNPGQRWSPPLHF
TRBJ2-3	TRBV5-1	NA	NA	TGCGCCAGCAGCTGGAAAGACCTAGTCTCCACAGATACGCAGTATTTT	CASSWKDLVSTDTQYF
TRBJ2-5	TRBV7-9	few	NA	TGTGCCAGCAATCCGGGATTCGTGGGGGAGACCCAGTACTTC	CASNPGFVGETQYF
TRBJ2-5	TRBV6-6	NA	NA	TGTGCCAGCAGCCTGAGGGGGACCCTAGTTATAGAGACCCAGTACTTC	CASSLRGTLVIETQYF
TRBJ1-1	TRBV30	many	NA	TGTGCCTGGACTACAGGCCTGAACACTGAAGCTTTCTTT	CAWTTGLNTEAFF
TRBJ2-7	TRBV7-2	many	NA	TGTGCCAGCAGCTTAGGTATAGAGCAGTACTTC	CASSLGIEQYF
TRBJ1-1	TRBV27	few	NA	TGTGCCAGCAGTTCCCCTCTGGTGGGCACTGAAGCTTTCTTT	CASSSPLVGTEAFF
TRBJ1-1	TRBV5-4	once	NA	TGTGCCAGCAGCTTGCGTGGGGGGAGCACTGAAGCTTTCTTT	CASSLRGGSTEAFF
TRBJ2-7	TRBV6-1	NA	TRBD1	TGTGCCAGCAGTGTGGACAGGGGGTACGAGCAGTACTTC	CASSVDRGYEQYF
TRBJ2-1	TRBV5-4	few	TRBD1	TGTGCCAGCAGCTTGGAGACAGGGGGAAACAATGAGCAGTTCTTC	CASSLETGGNNEQFF
TRBJ2-3	TRBV4-3	NA	NA	TGCGCCAGCAGCTTAGGGGCCACTAGCACAGATACGCAGTATTTT	CASSLGATSTDTQYF
TRBJ2-1	TRBV9	NA	NA	TGTGCCAGCAAGTTTGGGACACAAGATGAGCAGTTCTTC	CASKFGTQDEQFF
TRBJ2-2	TRBV11-2	NA	TRBD1	TGTGCCAGCAGCTCAGACAGGGTTGAGACCGGGGAGCTGTTTTTT	CASSSDRVETGELFF
TRBJ2-2	TRBV5-6	NA	TRBD2	TGTGCCAGCTTCAGAACTAGCGGGAGAAACACCGGGGAGCTGTTTTTT	CASFRTSGRNTGELFF
TRBJ1-2	TRBV2	NA	NA	TGTGCCAGCAGTGGATCAGGGATCTACTATGGCTACACCTTC	CASSGSGIYYGYTF
TRBJ2-7	TRBV7-2	NA	TRBD2	TGTGCCAGCAACTTCCGGGGCGGGGGCTACGAGCAGTACTTC	CASNFRGGGYEQYF
TRBJ1-2	TRBV29-1	few	NA	TGCAGCGTTGATCAGGGGCTTAACTATGGCTACACCTTC	CSVDQGLNYGYTF
TRBJ1-4	TRBV15	NA	NA	TGTGCCACCAGGCGTGCAACTAATGAAAAACTGTTTTTT	CATRRATNEKLFF
TRBJ2-3	TRBV15	NA	NA	TGTGCCACCAGCAGAGACTCGGGCGGCACAGATACGCAGTATTTT	CATSRDSGGTDTQYF
TRBJ1-3	TRBV29-1	few	NA	TGCAGCGCCGGACAGGGAAACACCATATATTTT	CSAGQGNTIYF
TRBJ1-2	TRBV29-1	few	NA	TGCAGCGGCGGAGGTGGCTATGGCTACACCTTC	CSGGGGYGYTF
TRBJ1-5	TRBV25-1	few	TRBD1	TGTGCCAGCAGTGAGGCAGGGGGCTTAGGGAATCAGCCCCAGCATTTT	CASSEAGGLGNQPQHF
TRBJ2-5	TRBV6-5	few	NA	TGTGCCAGCAGTCGCTCCGTAATTCAAGAGACCCAGTACTTC	CASSRSVIQETQYF
TRBJ2-1	TRBV29-1	NA	TRBD2	TGCAGCTCGCGGACTAGCGGGGGATTTAATGAGCAGTTCTTC	CSSRTSGGFNEQFF
TRBJ2-4	TRBV6-5	few	TRBD1	TGTGCCAGCAGCCGACAGGGGTTCAAAAACATTCAGTACTTC	CASSRQGFKNIQYF